This entry lists 13 T cell receptor beta chains sequenced from one sample in a study of control samples from healthy donors and cancer patients. This table comes from immunoSEQ multiplex PCR, and its TCRdb copy is limited to in-frame clones, with some not included. This sample carries about 29,000 clones, roughly 87% of them seen once, and the ten largest clones take 3% to 4%. The source material was formalin-fixed, paraffin-embedded tissue. Receptors originate from a female donor with melanoma.

This chain connects TRBV4-3 to TRBJ2-2, with a possible D match to TRBD2 (6 bases). The CDR3 length is 16 residues. Deletions cut 0 bases from V and 1 base from J, with 9 bases between. Germline V gene lookup returns CDR1 LGHNA and CDR2 YSLEER. The CDR3 spells CASSQEFGRNTGELFF. CDR3 bases: TGCGCCAGCAGCCAAGAATTCGGGAGGAACACCGGGGAGCTGTTTTTT.

The V call is TRBV6-2 or TRBV6-3, the J call TRBJ1-2, with D uncertain. The CDR3 is 17 residues long. With 0 bases removed from V and 1 base from J, the gap between germline ends came to 15 bases. The germline gives CDR1 MNHEY, CDR2 SVGEGT. The chain's CDR3 is CASSYSDYRHRNYGYTF. The CDR3 nucleotides read TGTGCCAGCAGTTACTCCGACTACAGACATCGTAACTATGGCTACACCTTC.

The chain joins TRBV11-2 to TRBJ1-1; D uncertain. The CDR3 is 15 amino acids. CDR1 is SGHAT, CDR2 FQNNGV, per germline. V shed 5 bases and J shed 6 bases, with 19 bases lying between them. The CDR3 protein is CASSPPGTEYPEAFF. In DNA form, the CDR3 reads TGTGCCAGCAGCCCACCGGGAACAGAGTATCCTGAAGCTTTCTTT.

This clone was seen only once. The rearrangement links TRBV11-3 to TRBJ2-1; tentatively, D is TRBD1 (5 bases). The CDR3 has 15 residues. V lost 5 bases and J lost 0, with 11 bases in between. The germline V gene has CDR1 SGHNT and CDR2 YENEEA. CDR3 DNA sequence: TGTGCCAGCAGCCCAGGGTCAGGCTCCTACAATGAGCAGTTCTTC. It specifies CASSPGSGSYNEQFF.

The V call is TRBV5-1, the J call TRBJ1-1, with D perhaps matching TRBD1 (5 bases). This CDR3 region has 14 residues. From germline, CDR1 is SGHRS and CDR2 YFSETQ. Trimming shortened V by 1 base and J by 1 base, and 8 bases separated the two germline ends. CDR3 region: CASSLTGQNTEAFF. The DNA of the CDR3 is TGCGCCAGCAGCTTGACAGGCCAGAACACTGAAGCTTTCTTT.

This clone was counted between two and nine times. The rearrangement uses TRBV29-1 and TRBJ1-1; D remains unclear. V was shortened by 6 bases and J by 2 bases, with 4 bases between the two germline ends. Germline V lookup: CDR1 SQVTM, CDR2 ANQGSEA. The CDR3 contains 10 residues. The CDR3 sequence: CSVSNTEAFF. The DNA for the CDR3 is TGCAGCGTCAGTAACACTGAAGCTTTCTTT.

This clone was seen more than once but under ten times. The chain recombines TRBV7-3 with TRBJ1-3; D unresolved. CDR3 size: 16 residues. V dropped 1 base and J dropped 2 bases, with 12 bases sitting between them. Germline V lookup: CDR1 SGHTA, CDR2 FQGTGA. The CDR3 protein is CASSLNPPTAGNTIYF. The DNA for the CDR3 is TGTGCCAGCAGCTTAAATCCTCCGACGGCTGGAAACACCATATATTTT.

The chain joins TRBV7-3 to TRBJ2-1; 8 nucleotides match TRBD2. The CDR3 sequence is 16 residues long. With V trimmed by 5 bases and J by 9 bases, 15 bases remained unmatched. Germline V CDR1 and CDR2: SGHTA, FQGTGA. CDR3 in DNA: TGTGCCAGCAGCCCCCCCGGCCGGGGGCGGGAGGTTGAGCAGTTCTTC. Its translation: CASSPPGRGREVEQFF. Using reference TRBV7-3 and TRBJ2-1 for the parts outside the CDR3, the full variable domain is GAGVSQTPSNKVTEKGKYVELRCDPISGHTALYWYRQSLGQGPEFLIYFQGTGAADDSGLPNDRFFAVRPEGSVSTLKIQRTERGDSAVYLCASSPPGRGREVEQFFGPGTRLTVL.

The chain combines TRBV2 with TRBJ2-4; possible D gene TRBD2, 5 bases. This CDR3 region has 16 residues. Germline V gene lookup returns CDR1 SNHLY and CDR2 FYNNEI. The V end lost 0 bases, the J end lost 0 bases, and 9 bases lay between the germline ends. CDR3 in amino acids: CASSEAGSRAKNIQYF. CDR3 in DNA: TGTGCCAGCAGTGAAGCGGGGAGTAGAGCCAAAAACATTCAGTACTTC.

This chain connects TRBV15 to TRBJ1-2; D is unresolved. The ends were cut back, 1 base at V and 5 bases at J, with 14 bases in the middle. Germline values: CDR1 LNHNV, CDR2 YYDKDF (reference sequence). CDR3 length: 15 amino acids. DNA of the CDR3: TGTGCCACCAGCAGAGGCATGAGCCCTCCGTATGGCTACACCTTC. Translating it yields CATSRGMSPPYGYTF. Using reference TRBV15 and TRBJ1-2 for the parts outside the CDR3, the full variable domain is DAMVIQNPRYQVTQFGKPVTLSCSQTLNHNVMYWYQQKSSQAPKLLFHYYDKDFNNEADTPDNFQSRRPNTSFCFLDIRSPGLGDTAMYLCATSRGMSPPYGYTFGSGTRLTVV.

The chain is built from TRBV29-1 and TRBJ2-1; weak D call: TRBD2 (5 bases). The CDR3 runs 11 residues. V lost 1 base, J lost 10 bases, and 8 bases lay in between. CDR1 and CDR2 from the germline V gene are SQVTM and ANQGSEA. Here the CDR3 DNA reads TGCAGCGTTGAAGGAATAGCGGAGCAGTTCTTC. Translating it yields CSVEGIAEQFF.

This chain uses TRBV15 with TRBJ2-7, with D hard to call. The CDR3 is 14 amino acids. Trimming took off 0 bases at V and 4 bases at J, with 10 bases between the two ends. The germline V gene encodes CDR1 LNHNV and CDR2 YYDKDF (reference sequence). CDR3: CATSREGVGYEQYF. The CDR3 nucleotides are TGTGCCACCAGCAGAGAAGGTGTGGGATACGAGCAGTACTTC.

This rearrangement joins TRBV30 to TRBJ2-3; 15 bases agree with TRBD2. The CDR3 sequence is 18 residues long. The V and J ends lost 0 bases and 4 bases, in that order; junction bases with no gene match: 8. The germline V gene has CDR1 GTSNPN and CDR2 SVGIG (reference sequence). CDR3 protein: CAWSVRTSGRAAADTQYF. As DNA, the CDR3 is TGTGCCTGGAGTGTAAGGACTAGCGGGAGGGCCGCGGCAGATACGCAGTATTTT.